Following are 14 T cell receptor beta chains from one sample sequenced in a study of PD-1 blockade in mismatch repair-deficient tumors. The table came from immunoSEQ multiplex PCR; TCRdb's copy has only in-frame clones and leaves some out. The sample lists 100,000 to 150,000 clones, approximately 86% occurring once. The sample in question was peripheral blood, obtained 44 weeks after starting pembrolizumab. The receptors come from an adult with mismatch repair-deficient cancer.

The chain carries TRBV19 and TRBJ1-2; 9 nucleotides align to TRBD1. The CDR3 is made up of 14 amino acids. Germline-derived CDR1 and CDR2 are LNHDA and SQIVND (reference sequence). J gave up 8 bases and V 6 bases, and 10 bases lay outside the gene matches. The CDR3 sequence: CASSPRTGAEGYTF. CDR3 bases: TGTGCCAGTAGCCCTAGGACAGGGGCGGAAGGCTACACCTTC.

In nucleotides, the CDR3 is TGTGCCAGCAGTTATGGTCAGGCCGAGCAGTACTTC. As protein: CASSYGQAEQYF. The rearrangement uses TRBV6-5 and TRBJ2-7; unclear D gene. V was cut by 3 bases and J by 6 bases, with 9 bases left in between. This CDR3 contains 12 residues. Germline lookup yields CDR1 MNHEY and CDR2 SVGAGI.

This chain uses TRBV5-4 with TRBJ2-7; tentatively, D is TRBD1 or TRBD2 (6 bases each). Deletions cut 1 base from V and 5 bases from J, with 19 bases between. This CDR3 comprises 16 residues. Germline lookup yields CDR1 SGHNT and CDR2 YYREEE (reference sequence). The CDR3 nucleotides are TGTGCCAGCAGCTTGATGCCGGGGGCTCCCTTAAACGAGCAGTACTTC. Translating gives CASSLMPGAPLNEQYF.

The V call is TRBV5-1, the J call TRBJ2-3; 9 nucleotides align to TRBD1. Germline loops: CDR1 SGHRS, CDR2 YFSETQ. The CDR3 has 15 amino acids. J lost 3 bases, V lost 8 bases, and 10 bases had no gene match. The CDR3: CASQGTGWNTDTQYF. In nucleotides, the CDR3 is TGCGCCAGTCAGGGGACAGGGTGGAATACAGATACGCAGTATTTT.

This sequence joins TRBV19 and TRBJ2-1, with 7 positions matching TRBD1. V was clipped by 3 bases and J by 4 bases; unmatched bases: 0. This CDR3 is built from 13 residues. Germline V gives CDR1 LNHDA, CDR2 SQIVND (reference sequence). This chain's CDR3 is CASSIRGYNEQFF. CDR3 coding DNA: TGTGCCAGTAGTATCAGGGGGTACAATGAGCAGTTCTTC.

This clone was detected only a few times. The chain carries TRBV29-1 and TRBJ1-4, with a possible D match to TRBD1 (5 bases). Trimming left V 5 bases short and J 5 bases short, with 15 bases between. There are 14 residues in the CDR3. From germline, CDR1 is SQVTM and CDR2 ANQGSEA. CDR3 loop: CSVKWPGANEKLFF. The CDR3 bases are TGCAGCGTTAAATGGCCCGGGGCAAATGAAAAACTGTTTTTT.

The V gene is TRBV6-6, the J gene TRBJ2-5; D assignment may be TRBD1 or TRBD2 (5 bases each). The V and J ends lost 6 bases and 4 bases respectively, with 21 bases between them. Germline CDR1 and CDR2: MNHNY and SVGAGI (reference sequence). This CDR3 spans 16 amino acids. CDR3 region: CASSHNDGDPIETQYF. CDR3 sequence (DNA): TGTGCCAGCAGCCACAACGATGGGGACCCAATAGAGACCCAGTACTTC.

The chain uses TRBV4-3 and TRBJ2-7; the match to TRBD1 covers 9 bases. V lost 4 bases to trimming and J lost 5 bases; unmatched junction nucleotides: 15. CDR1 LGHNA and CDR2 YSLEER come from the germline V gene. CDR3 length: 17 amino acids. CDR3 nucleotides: TGCGCCAGCAGCCCAGACCTCGGACAGGGGACTTTCGACGAGCAGTACTTC. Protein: CASSPDLGQGTFDEQYF.

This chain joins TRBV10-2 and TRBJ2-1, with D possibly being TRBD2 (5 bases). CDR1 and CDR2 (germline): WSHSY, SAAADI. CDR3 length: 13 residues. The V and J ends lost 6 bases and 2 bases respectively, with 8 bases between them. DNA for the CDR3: TGCGCCAGCAGAGCCGGGGCCTACAATGAGCAGTTCTTC. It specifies CASRAGAYNEQFF.

CDR3 nucleotide sequence: TGTGCCAGCAGTTACTCGCCAGGGAGCGGGGAGCTGTTTTTT. It codes for CASSYSPGSGELFF. The chain links TRBV6-5 to TRBJ2-2; D tentatively fits TRBD1 or TRBD2 (5 bases each). CDR3 length: 14 amino acids. Deletions cut 0 bases from V and 7 bases from J, with 9 bases between. Germline V lookup: CDR1 MNHEY, CDR2 SVGAGI.

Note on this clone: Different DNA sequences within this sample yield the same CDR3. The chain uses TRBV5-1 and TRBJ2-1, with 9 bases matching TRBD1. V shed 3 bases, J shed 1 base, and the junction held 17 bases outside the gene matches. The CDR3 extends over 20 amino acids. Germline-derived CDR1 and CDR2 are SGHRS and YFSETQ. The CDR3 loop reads CASSSPGQGPLRESYNEQFF. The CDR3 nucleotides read TGCGCCAGCAGCTCACCGGGACAGGGCCCCCTCCGTGAATCCTACAATGAGCAGTTCTTC.

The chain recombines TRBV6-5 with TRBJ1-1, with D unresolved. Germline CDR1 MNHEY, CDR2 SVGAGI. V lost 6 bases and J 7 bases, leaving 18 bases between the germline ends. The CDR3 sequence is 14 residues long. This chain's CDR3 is CASSRKNLGNEAFF. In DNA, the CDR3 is TGTGCCAGCAGCCGAAAAAATTTGGGGAATGAAGCTTTCTTT.

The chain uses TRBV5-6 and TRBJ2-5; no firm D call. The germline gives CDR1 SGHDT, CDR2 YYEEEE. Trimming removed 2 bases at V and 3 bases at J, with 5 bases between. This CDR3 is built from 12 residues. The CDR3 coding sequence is TGTGCCAGCAGCTTTGGGGAAGAGACCCAGTACTTC. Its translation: CASSFGEETQYF.

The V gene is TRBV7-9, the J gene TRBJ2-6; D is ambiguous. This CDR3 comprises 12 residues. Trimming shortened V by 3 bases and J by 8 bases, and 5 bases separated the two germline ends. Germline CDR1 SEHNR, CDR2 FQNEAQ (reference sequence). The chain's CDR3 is CASSFDPNVLTF. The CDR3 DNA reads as TGTGCCAGCAGCTTTGACCCCAACGTCCTGACTTTC.